The entry below gives a single TCR beta chain sequence along with its context. Its antigen remains unidentified. Other DNA variants within this sample encode the same CDR3. Repertoires were generated with immunoSEQ multiplex PCR, while TCRdb's copy carries only in-frame clones and drops some. The sample lists under 2.5 million clones; 85% to 95% were seen once. The data are from a study of shared clonotypes between healthy human individuals. From germline, CDR1 is KGHSH and CDR2 LQKENI. The CDR3 covers 14 residues. Deletions cut 2 bases from V and 3 bases from J, with 8 bases between. Regarding the study as a whole: The generation probabilities recorded for non-shared clonotypes fell below those of clonotypes shared by all four donors. Clonotype sharing among donors was expected to depend on sequencing depth.

The sample taken for sequencing was naive CD4+ T cells from PBMCs. Indicated subset: CD45RA+ positively selected. The receptor was isolated from a young man in good health. Some clones in this sample may be carry-over from other donors' samples. The chain joins TRBV18 to TRBJ1-5; D possibly corresponds to TRBD1 (5 bases). The CDR3 sequence: CASSPDSSNQPQHF. Here the CDR3 DNA reads TGTGCCAGCTCACCAGACAGCTCCAATCAGCCCCAGCATTTT.